These T cell receptor beta chains were read from a single sample in a study of T-cell memory formation after mild COVID-19. TCRdb passed the 5' RACE reads through MiXCR, listing each CDR3 protein once. In the table there are hundreds of thousands of distinct CDR3 sequences, 18% of which are singletons. The specimen was PBMCs or a T cell subset sorted from them (not recorded which). These receptors originate from an adult woman who had mild COVID-19 (a few samples of this study predate the infection). Cell type and time point are not known. CDR3s include the opening cysteine and the closing phenylalanine or tryptophan. A D gene is named only where the DNA matches it firmly. For some rows the clone size is stated as once, few or many, or as a class when expanded; others skip it.

J,V,D,length,size,DNA,CDR3
TRBJ2-1,TRBV6-2/TRBV6-3,TRBD1,16,.,TGTGCCAGCAGTCACCCCCCGGGACAGACCTACAATGAGCAGTTCTTC,CASSHPPGQTYNEQFF
TRBJ2-7,TRBV7-9,.,14,.,TGTGCCAGCAGCCACCGGGCAGGAATCTACGAGCAGTACTTC,CASSHRAGIYEQYF
TRBJ2-1,TRBV7-9,TRBD2,18,.,TGTGCCAGCAGCCCCCCGGGGACTAGCGGTTTTACCTACAATGAGCAGTTCTTC,CASSPPGTSGFTYNEQFF
TRBJ1-2,TRBV30,.,13,.,TGTGCCTGGAGTGAGGTGTCAGACTATGGCTACACCTTC,CAWSEVSDYGYTF
TRBJ1-2,TRBV9,.,13,.,TGTGCCAGCAGCACCGTCTGGAGGCTCGGCTACACCTTC,CASSTVWRLGYTF
TRBJ2-2,TRBV7-3,.,17,few,TGTGCCAGCAGCCTCAATTCCGGAGGGTTGAACACCGGGGAGCTGTTTTTT,CASSLNSGGLNTGELFF
TRBJ1-2,TRBV19,.,13,.,TGTGCCAGTATTGGTGGCCCGAGATATGGCTACACCTTC,CASIGGPRYGYTF
TRBJ1-1,TRBV12-3/TRBV12-4,.,15,.,TGTGCCAGCACCTCCCGGAGTGAGGCTTCCCCCGGAGCTTTCTTT,CASTSRSEASPGAFF
TRBJ2-1,TRBV7-2,.,13,.,TGTGCCAGCAGCTTAGCCGACCGCTACGAGCAGTTCTTC,CASSLADRYEQFF
TRBJ2-3,TRBV3-1,.,16,many,TGTGCCAGCAGCCGGGGCGTGGGCGGTTTCACAGATACGCAGTATTTT,CASSRGVGGFTDTQYF
TRBJ2-5,TRBV5-4,TRBD2,14,few,TGTGCCAGCAGTTCCGGGACTAGCGAGGGGACCCAGTACTTC,CASSSGTSEGTQYF
TRBJ2-7,TRBV7-9,.,17,.,TGTGCCAGCAGCCTATCATCCGGAGGGCTAGCCTCCTACGAGCAGTACTTC,CASSLSSGGLASYEQYF
TRBJ2-5,TRBV15,.,13,.,TGTGCCACCAGCAGACAGGGAGAAAAGACCCAGTACTTC,CATSRQGEKTQYF
TRBJ1-4,TRBV4-2,TRBD1,15,.,TGTGCCAGCAGCCAGGGACAGCCAACTAATGAAAAACTGTTTTTT,CASSQGQPTNEKLFF
TRBJ2-5,TRBV7-9,TRBD1,15,few,TGTGCCAGCAGCGCCTCACAGGGGCTCCAAGAGACCCAGTACTTC,CASSASQGLQETQYF
TRBJ2-1,TRBV27,TRBD2,16,.,TGTGCCAGCAGTTCCATAGCGGGGGGGCCTCACAATGAGCAGTTCTTC,CASSSIAGGPHNEQFF
TRBJ2-3,TRBV7-9,TRBD2,13,.,TGTGCCAGCGGGACTAGCTACACAGATACGCAGTATTTT,CASGTSYTDTQYF
TRBJ1-2,TRBV6-6,.,16,few,TGTGCCAGCAGTTTAGCGGGGGCTTGGAGGGACTATGGCTACACCTTC,CASSLAGAWRDYGYTF
TRBJ2-7,TRBV10-3,.,10,.,TGTGCCTGGGGCCCGGGGGAGCAGTACTTC,CAWGPGEQYF
TRBJ2-3,TRBV6-5,.,14,.,TGTGCCAGCAGTTACTCTGGGGGGTCAGATACGCAGTATTTT,CASSYSGGSDTQYF
TRBJ2-1,TRBV19,TRBD2,16,few,TGTGCCAGTAAAATCGCCGGGACTAGCTCCTACAATGAGCAGTTCTTC,CASKIAGTSSYNEQFF
TRBJ1-1,TRBV27,.,16,many,TGTGCCAGCAGTTCGAATACCGGGGGTTGGCACACTGAAGCTTTCTTT,CASSSNTGGWHTEAFF
TRBJ1-2,TRBV5-5,TRBD1,16,.,TGTGCCAGCAGCCCGATTACCGGGACAGGGCTCTATGGCTACACCTTC,CASSPITGTGLYGYTF
TRBJ2-7,TRBV29-1,.,13,.,TGCAGCGCCACGACAGGAGTCGGATACGAGCAGTACTTC,CSATTGVGYEQYF
TRBJ2-1,TRBV6-1,TRBD1,14,few,TGTGCCACCGAGACCGGGACAGGGCTTTACGAGCAGTTCTTC,CATETGTGLYEQFF
TRBJ1-5,TRBV30,.,12,.,TGTGCCTGGAGTCAGTCGGGTCAGCCCCAGCATTTT,CAWSQSGQPQHF
TRBJ1-2,TRBV12-3/TRBV12-4,.,10,.,TGTGCCAGCAGAGAGTATGGCTACACCTTC,CASREYGYTF
TRBJ2-5,TRBV7-9,.,14,few,TGTGCCAGCAGCCGACCGACTAGTGGAGAGACCCAGTACTTC,CASSRPTSGETQYF
TRBJ2-7,TRBV4-3,.,17,.,TGCGCCAGCAGCCAAGATCCCTCGGCGGAAGGTTCCTACGAGCAGTACTTC,CASSQDPSAEGSYEQYF
TRBJ2-1,TRBV25-1,.,15,few,TGTGCCAGCAGTGAATATAAACGATATTACAATGAGCAGTTCTTC,CASSEYKRYYNEQFF
TRBJ2-1,TRBV7-2,.,14,few,TGTGCCAGCAGCCCGCCAGGGGCAGGGCATGAGCAGTTCTTC,CASSPPGAGHEQFF
TRBJ1-1,TRBV2,.,14,many,TGTGCCAGCAGTGCACAGGGTCTGAACACTGAAGCTTTCTTT,CASSAQGLNTEAFF
TRBJ2-7,TRBV10-3,.,15,few,TGTGCCATCAGTGGAGGGGATTCCTCTAACTACGAGCAGTACTTC,CAISGGDSSNYEQYF
TRBJ2-5,TRBV29-1,.,13,few,TGCAGCGTTGAAAGGGGGGGACGGGAGACCCAGTACTTC,CSVERGGRETQYF
TRBJ1-1,TRBV3-1,TRBD1,15,.,TGTGCCAGCAGCCGCACCGGGACAGCGAACACTGAAGCTTTCTTT,CASSRTGTANTEAFF
TRBJ1-1,TRBV6-2/TRBV6-3,.,14,.,TGTGCCAGCAGTTTCCTACAGAGGAACACTGAAGCTTTCTTT,CASSFLQRNTEAFF
TRBJ2-1,TRBV3-1,TRBD2,17,.,TGTGCCAGCAGCCAAGATCTTCCGGGGGGGGTCTACAATGAGCAGTTCTTC,CASSQDLPGGVYNEQFF
TRBJ2-3,TRBV7-9,.,14,few,TGTGCCAGCAGCTTAGGGTGGGGGTCCGATACGCAGTATTTT,CASSLGWGSDTQYF
TRBJ2-2,TRBV6-5,TRBD1,15,.,TGTGCCAGCAGTTTGGGACAGGGGATAGCCGGGGAGCTGTTTTTT,CASSLGQGIAGELFF
TRBJ2-3,TRBV18,.,14,.,TGTGCCAGCTCACCCGCCGCAAACACAGATACGCAGTATTTT,CASSPAANTDTQYF
TRBJ2-4,TRBV19,.,17,few,TGTGCCAGTAGTAGAGGGACGACCGTCCTAGCCAAAAACATTCAGTACTTC,CASSRGTTVLAKNIQYF
TRBJ2-3,TRBV6-2/TRBV6-3,.,12,few,TGTGCCAGCAGTTACCTGGGGGATACGCAGTATTTT,CASSYLGDTQYF
TRBJ2-5,TRBV15,TRBD1,15,few,TGTGCCACCAGCAGAGGCGACCGGGACAGGGAGACCCAGTACTTC,CATSRGDRDRETQYF
TRBJ2-3,TRBV7-9,TRBD2,17,.,TGTGCCAGCAGCCAACCCCGGACTAGCGTTAGCACAGATACGCAGTATTTT,CASSQPRTSVSTDTQYF
TRBJ1-5,TRBV6-5,TRBD1,15,.,TGTGCCAGCAGTTCCACTGACAGGGGCAATCAGCCCCAGCATTTT,CASSSTDRGNQPQHF
TRBJ2-5,TRBV7-8,.,14,.,TGTGCCAGCAGCTTAGAGGCTAGCGCCCAGACCCAGTACTTC,CASSLEASAQTQYF
TRBJ1-6,TRBV5-4,.,16,few,TGTGCCAGCAGCTTGTCACCGGGACGGGAGGGTTCACCCCTCCACTTT,CASSLSPGREGSPLHF
TRBJ1-1,TRBV9,.,14,.,TGTGCCAGCAGCGCAGGGGATTGGGACACTGAAGCTTTCTTT,CASSAGDWDTEAFF
TRBJ1-1,TRBV19,.,14,.,TGTGCCAGTAGCCAACAGGGATCGATCACTGAAGCTTTCTTT,CASSQQGSITEAFF
TRBJ2-5,TRBV5-4,.,14,.,TGTGCCAGCAGCTTGGAACAGTGGGCCGAGACCCAGTACTTC,CASSLEQWAETQYF
TRBJ1-4,TRBV18,.,14,few,TGTGCCAGCTCACCCAGGGCTAGAAATGAAAAACTGTTTTTT,CASSPRARNEKLFF
TRBJ1-4,TRBV24-1,.,13,.,TGTGCCACCAGTGACAATCGCGGGGGGGCGGTGTTTTTT,CATSDNRGGAVFF